The 23 T cell receptor beta chains below come from one sample, sequenced in a study of human T cells and chemical hapten exposure. The time point is: patch test 3, about 24 weeks after DPC sensitization. This sample's treatment: therapeutic diphenylcyclopropenone sensitization with weekly scalp DPC. TCRdb re-derived calls from the RACE reads in MiXCR, one entry per CDR3 protein. The table has about 82,000 distinct CDR3 sequences, 13% seen once. Material: whole blood, obtained in connection with sensitization to the hapten diphenylcyclopropenone (DPC). All receptors derive from a woman aged 50 to 65 with alopecia areata. Some clones in this sample may be carry-over from other donors' samples.

In its sample, this clonotype was seen many times. The chain employs TRBV20-1 and TRBJ2-3; TRBD2 agrees at 7 bases. J gave up 0 bases and V 1 base, and 4 bases lay outside the gene matches. The CDR3 totals 15 residues. Germline V CDR1 and CDR2: DFQATT, SNEGSKA (reference sequence). The DNA of the CDR3 is TGCAGTGCTAGAGTGGGTAGCGGGAGCACAGATACGCAGTATTTT. It specifies CSARVGSGSTDTQYF.

This clonotype has just a few counts. The chain is built from TRBV7-2 and TRBJ2-1; D gene unclear. CDR1 SGHTA and CDR2 FQGNSA come from the germline V gene. Trimming pared 4 bases from V and 0 bases from J, leaving 16 bases between. This CDR3 has 17 amino acids. CDR3 sequence: CASSSRTGPRSYNEQFF. In DNA, the CDR3 is TGTGCCAGCAGCTCTCGAACGGGTCCCCGCTCCTACAATGAGCAGTTCTTC.

The sample holds many counts of this clonotype. V gene TRBV7-6 combines with J gene TRBJ2-5; the match to TRBD1 covers 7 bases. The ends lost 4 bases at V and 2 bases at J; junction bases unmatched: 7. Germline CDR1 and CDR2: SGHVS and FNYEAQ. The CDR3 is 15 residues long. DNA of the CDR3: TGTGCCAGCAGCTCCCCGGGACAGCTTCAAGAGACCCAGTACTTC. This gives the protein CASSSPGQLQETQYF.

This clonotype was picked up many times. As DNA, the CDR3 is TGTGCCAGTAGTATTATAGGCGGTACTCAGCCCCAGCATTTT. It is translated as CASSIIGGTQPQHF. The J gene is TRBJ1-5, the V gene TRBV19; D call uncertain. The germline V gene has CDR1 LNHDA and CDR2 SQIVND (reference sequence). The CDR3 has 14 residues. V was trimmed by 3 bases and J by 6 bases, leaving 12 bases between them. The entire variable domain, with the rest obtained from reference TRBV19 and TRBJ1-5, is as follows: DGGITQSPKYLFRKEGQNVTLSCEQNLNHDAMYWYRQDPGQGLRLIYYSQIVNDFQKGDIAEGYSVSREKKESFPLTVTSAQKNPTAFYLCASSIIGGTQPQHFGDGTRLSIL.

The chain is built from TRBV29-1 and TRBJ2-1; the match to TRBD2 covers 13 bases. After removal of 7 bases from V and 2 bases from J, the junction contained 11 bases not matched to a gene. The CDR3 spans 17 residues. From germline, CDR1 is SQVTM and CDR2 ANQGSEA. The CDR3: CSATGTSGTTAYNEQFF. For the CDR3, the DNA is TGCAGCGCCACCGGGACTAGCGGGACAACCGCCTACAATGAGCAGTTCTTC.

This clonotype was seen a few times. The chain joins TRBV18 to TRBJ1-6; tentatively, D is TRBD1 (5 bases). This CDR3 has 14 residues. In germline, CDR1 is KGHSH, CDR2 LQKENI. V was shortened by 3 bases and J by 10 bases, with 13 bases between the two germline ends. Written as DNA, the CDR3 is TGTGCCAGCTCACCCGGGGGATCCTACTCACCCCTCCACTTT. The encoded protein is CASSPGGSYSPLHF.

This clonotype is a singleton in its sample. This chain connects TRBV29-1 to TRBJ2-2, with D perhaps given as TRBD1 or TRBD2 (5 bases each). The CDR3 loop spans 12 amino acids. From germline, CDR1 is SQVTM and CDR2 ANQGSEA. Trimming removed 6 bases from V and 2 bases from J, with 7 bases in between. In DNA form, the CDR3 reads TGCAGCGTGGGACCTAACACCGGGGAGCTGTTTTTT. It encodes CSVGPNTGELFF.

This clonotype was recorded many times. The genes are TRBV20-1 and TRBJ1-1; no clear D gene. Germline V lookup: CDR1 DFQATT, CDR2 SNEGSKA (reference sequence). This CDR3 has 14 residues. V was pared by 3 bases and J by 1 base, with 12 bases between. CDR3 residues: CSASAPPGNTEAFF. CDR3 coding DNA: TGCAGTGCTAGTGCCCCCCCCGGGAACACTGAAGCTTTCTTT.

V and J are TRBV29-1 and TRBJ2-5; the D gene could be TRBD1 or TRBD2 (5 bases each). Germline loops: CDR1 SQVTM, CDR2 ANQGSEA. V was shortened by 3 bases and J by 3 bases, with 11 bases between the two germline ends. The CDR3 contains 13 residues. The CDR3 bases are TGCAGCGTTGACTCCATGGGGGAAGAGACCCAGTACTTC. Translation: CSVDSMGEETQYF.

The chain combines TRBV15 with TRBJ2-3; D may be TRBD2 (5 bases). The CDR3 is 16 residues long. V shed 0 bases and J shed 3 bases, with 13 bases lying between them. Germline CDR1 and CDR2: LNHNV and YYDKDF (reference sequence). The CDR3 bases are TGTGCCACCAGCAGAGATGAGTTTGGGAGTACAGATACGCAGTATTTT. Its protein product is CATSRDEFGSTDTQYF.

The chain links TRBV28 to TRBJ1-1, with TRBD1 as a possible D gene (5 bases). The CDR3 spans 14 residues. CDR1 is MDHEN, CDR2 SYDVKM, per germline. The V end lost 7 bases, the J end lost 1 base, and 13 bases lay between the germline ends. As DNA, the CDR3 is TGTGCCAGCAATCCGGGACTGCGGAACACTGAAGCTTTCTTT. Encoded protein: CASNPGLRNTEAFF.

The chain carries TRBV20-1 and TRBJ2-7; D perhaps matches TRBD1 (5 bases). The CDR3 runs 12 residues. The germline V gene encodes CDR1 DFQATT and CDR2 SNEGSKA (reference sequence). The V gene lost 2 bases and the J gene lost 7 bases, with 12 bases spanning the gap. The CDR3 reads CSARLRVGEQYF. DNA for the CDR3: TGCAGTGCTAGACTCAGGGTAGGGGAGCAGTACTTC.

This clonotype occurred many times. This rearrangement joins TRBV29-1 to TRBJ1-5; maybe TRBD1 (6 bases). The V gene's germline CDR1 is SQVTM and CDR2 ANQGSEA. The length of the CDR3 is 12 residues. Trimming pared 4 bases from V and 4 bases from J, leaving 8 bases between. DNA of the CDR3: TGCAGCGTTGGGACAGTTAATCAGCCCCAGCATTTT. This translates into CSVGTVNQPQHF.

This clonotype was seen more than once but under ten times. The chain uses TRBV3-1 and TRBJ1-1, with D possibly TRBD1 on 5 matching bases. The V end lost 4 bases, the J end lost 4 bases, and 16 bases lay between the germline ends. Germline V gives CDR1 LGHDT, CDR2 YNNKEL (reference sequence). There are 15 residues in the CDR3. The CDR3 is CASSPSRSGGTEAFF. CDR3 DNA sequence: TGTGCCAGCAGCCCATCCCGGTCCGGGGGCACTGAAGCTTTCTTT.

This clonotype was seen more than once but under ten times. The genes are TRBV7-9 and TRBJ1-1; possible D gene TRBD1, 6 bases. Germline CDR1 and CDR2: SEHNR and FQNEAQ (reference sequence). The CDR3 loop spans 14 amino acids. V was clipped by 6 bases and J by 1 base, with 12 bases between them. CDR3 amino acids: CASRTGTSNTEAFF. CDR3 nucleotides: TGTGCCAGCAGGACCGGGACATCGAACACTGAAGCTTTCTTT.

This chain links TRBV20-1 with TRBJ2-7; no definite D call. CDR1 is DFQATT and CDR2 is SNEGSKA in the germline V gene (reference sequence). V was clipped by 2 bases and J by 2 bases, with 10 bases between them. This CDR3 region has 13 residues. CDR3 sequence: CSARSDRTYEQYF. The CDR3 DNA is TGCAGTGCTAGATCGGACCGTACCTACGAGCAGTACTTC.

This clonotype was observed at least ten times. J is TRBJ1-2 and V is TRBV28; TRBD1 is a possible D gene (5 bases). The CDR3 sequence is 14 residues long. Trimming pared 5 bases from V and 8 bases from J, leaving 18 bases between. The germline CDR1 and CDR2 sequences are MDHEN and SYDVKM. CDR3 in amino acids: CASSLPGAGRGYTF. The CDR3 DNA sequence: TGTGCCAGCAGTCTCCCCGGAGCGGGACGCGGCTACACCTTC.

This clonotype came up once. This may arise from a read error, as a much more abundant clone is one base away. V gene TRBV7-6 combines with J gene TRBJ2-1, with D hard to call. The CDR3 extends over 17 amino acids. CDR1 and CDR2 from the germline V gene are SGHVS and FNYEAQ. V was trimmed by 1 base and J by 2 bases, leaving 15 bases between them. The CDR3 sequence is CASSLVIQQATYNEQFF. In DNA, the CDR3 is TGTGCCAGCAGCTTAGTTATCCAGCAGGCAACCTACAATGAGCAGTTCTTC.

V and J are TRBV6-1 and TRBJ2-3; 7 bases fit TRBD2. With V trimmed by 4 bases and J by 1 base, 2 bases remained unmatched. CDR3 length: 14 amino acids. CDR1 and CDR2 from the germline V gene are MNHNS and SASEGT. CDR3 sequence (DNA): TGTGCCAGCAGTGCTAGCGGCCGCACAGATACGCAGTATTTT. It yields the protein CASSASGRTDTQYF.

Only a few counts were recorded for this clonotype. The chain joins TRBV7-9 to TRBJ1-2; D not resolved. V lost 4 bases to trimming and J lost 1 base, with 13 bases between them. Per germline, CDR1 SEHNR and CDR2 FQNEAQ (reference sequence). The CDR3 sequence is 15 residues long. Written as DNA, the CDR3 is TGTGCCAGCAGCTCCGTGACCGGGGATAACTATGGCTACACCTTC. The encoded protein is CASSSVTGDNYGYTF.

In its sample, this clonotype was seen many times. The chain couples TRBV5-1 to TRBJ2-2; the D is unclear. This CDR3 has 15 residues. Germline assignment: CDR1 SGHRS and CDR2 YFSETQ. Trimming stripped 0 bases from V and 1 base from J, with 7 bases between. In DNA, the CDR3 is TGCGCCAGCAGCTTGGATGGCGTGAACACCGGGGAGCTGTTTTTT. Encoded protein: CASSLDGVNTGELFF.

This clonotype was seen at least ten times. The rearrangement joins TRBV5-1 to TRBJ1-3; D not certain. Trimming removed 1 base at V and 11 bases at J, with 19 bases between. From germline, CDR1 is SGHRS and CDR2 YFSETQ. CDR3 size: 15 residues. In DNA, the CDR3 is TGCGCCAGCAGCTTGCTCCAGGAGGGTAGATCGGCCATATATTTT. Amino acids: CASSLLQEGRSAIYF.

The chain uses TRBV2 and TRBJ2-1; TRBD2 matches 7 bases. J was trimmed by 2 bases and V by 3 bases; bases with no gene match: 7. This CDR3 contains 16 residues. Germline assignment: CDR1 SNHLY and CDR2 FYNNEI. As DNA, the CDR3 is TGTGCCAGCAGTGATGCTGCGGGAGTAGCCTACAATGAGCAGTTCTTC. As protein: CASSDAAGVAYNEQFF.